This T cell receptor beta chain was sequenced for a study of T cell responses to AZD1222 COVID-19 vaccine (dated by TCRdb to the early 2020s). For the study in its entirety: TCR sequencing was performed for 230 to 250 trial participants, of whom 200 to 210 were given two doses of AZD1222 and around 25 were given two doses of MenACWY control vaccine. Enrollment into the trials was organized by age into subgroups of 18-55, 56-69 and 70-plus years, and those subgroups contained roughly 160, 29 and 62 TCR-sequenced participants, respectively. Study-level results and caveats: Spike-specific TCR breadth and depth rose significantly after two AZD1222 doses compared with day 0 and with MenACWY recipients. The 56-69-year group was small, and its depth increase did not reach significance, likely because of low power. Because no samples from the day 14 peak response were available, repertoires could be characterized only after the peak T cell response. The vaccine-associated CD4 TCRs covered the entire spike protein, and the dominant responses fell in regions 160-218 and 743-854. Only six AZD1222 recipients were SARS-CoV-2 seropositive at baseline, limiting conclusions about previously exposed vaccinees. Reportedly, close to half of the unique spike-specific TCRs recognized epitopes lying outside the regions that are mutated in the B.1.351 and B.1.1.7 variants. Most participants were white British and females outnumbered males, and the authors suggested that clonal diversity may have been underestimated.

In the paper's terms, the time point label means: about 28 days (+/-7) after the second vaccine dose. AZD1222 recipients given second doses at about 4 weeks or at about 12 weeks were pooled, since spike-specific TCR depth and breadth were not found to differ between the two schedules. The vaccinee samples were drawn from two UK trials, COV001 and COV002, one of which was a single-blind randomized controlled phase 2/3 trial testing AZD1222 (ChAdOx1 nCoV-19) in healthy adults. For TCRbeta chain sequencing, PBMC samples were collected from trial participants at day 0 and at day 28 after the second dose. Comments on this clone: It lacks a known antigen. No much larger clonotype is one base removed from it; base qualities were not supplied.

The CDR3 regions of human TCRbeta chains were analyzed by immunosequencing. The original pipeline was this. Repertoire TCRs were matched against a reference library of SARS-CoV-2-specific TCRs generated with the MIRA antigen-specificity platform. Breadth meant the fraction of unique TCRs that were SARS-CoV-2-associated, whereas depth meant the fraction of total T cells that were SARS-CoV-2-associated. Each spike-specific TCR was assigned to its reactive spike region and to a CD4 or CD8 class using the MIRA data. Log10-transformed breadth and depth values were compared by one-way ANOVA with Sidak's multiple comparisons tests. This is the immuneACCESS table as TCRdb keeps it, with only in-frame sequences that have V and J called. A part of the clones is gone; compared with another copy, unresolved V genes explain less than half, and the rest is unexplained. That table furnishes V, J and clone size, whereas the DNA furnished D and trimming. The sample has just under 150,000 clones on record, roughly 84% of them singletons. The top ten clonotypes cover approximately 5% of the sample.

CDR3 length: 15 amino acids, cysteine to phenylalanine. This entry keeps only the CDR3 DNA: 45 bases, framed from base 1. V loses 5 bases of germline sequence and J loses 4 bases, and the interval between the two ends is 17 bases. CDR1 and CDR2 (SGHTA, FQGNSA) derive from the germline V gene. The TCR sequence derives from an adult who received the AZD1222 COVID-19 vaccine. Recombination joined TRBV7-2 with TRBJ1-2, and perhaps TRBD1 as D gene, on 5 matching bases. The sample was peripheral blood, taken 28 days after the second AZD1222 dose. The nucleotide sequence is TGTGCCAGCAGCAGGAACTGGGGGGGGTCCTATGGCTACACCTTC. Translated, this gives CASSRNWGGSYGYTF.